The 12 T cell receptor beta chains below were found in one sample sequenced in a study of OX40 agonist ivuxolimab in advanced cancers. Repertoires were generated with immunoSEQ multiplex PCR, while TCRdb's copy carries only in-frame clones and drops some. The sample lists approximately 59,000 clones, 80% to 90% occurring once. Material: CD4+ or CD8+ T cells sorted from blood, obtained in a trial of the OX40 agonist ivuxolimab. All receptors come from an adult with an advanced solid tumor such as melanoma, head and neck, liver or kidney cancer.

V and J are TRBV7-9 and TRBJ2-1; 8 bases fit TRBD1. In germline, CDR1 is SEHNR, CDR2 FQNEAQ (reference sequence). V lost 6 bases, J lost 3 bases, and 4 bases stayed unmatched. The CDR3 is made up of 14 amino acids. CDR3 sequence (DNA): TGTGCCAGCAGGGCCGGGACAGGCTACAATGAGCAGTTCTTC. Its translation is CASRAGTGYNEQFF. The variable domain in full, with the rest retrieved from reference TRBV7-9 and TRBJ2-1, is DTGVSQNPRHKITKRGQNVTFRCDPISEHNRLYWYRQTLGQGPEFLTYFQNEAQLEKSRLLSDRFSAERPKGSFSTLEIQRTEQGDSAMYLCASRAGTGYNEQFFGPGTRLTVL.

The gene calls are TRBV28 and TRBJ1-1; no definite D call. Germline V gene sequence: CDR1 MDHEN, CDR2 SYDVKM. This CDR3 region has 13 residues. Trimming cost V 8 bases and J 3 bases, with 13 bases left between them. This chain's CDR3 is CASERTLYTEAFF. The CDR3 region has the DNA TGTGCCAGCGAGAGGACCCTTTACACTGAAGCTTTCTTT.

This chain links TRBV28 with TRBJ2-7, with D tentatively TRBD1 (6 bases). Trimming shortened V by 6 bases and J by 2 bases, and 14 bases separated the two germline ends. Germline CDR1 MDHEN, CDR2 SYDVKM. This CDR3 is 14 amino acids long. CDR3: CASRAQGITYEQYF. CDR3 coding DNA: TGTGCCAGCAGGGCACAGGGTATCACCTACGAGCAGTACTTC.

This clone was detected once. This rearrangement joins TRBV30 to TRBJ2-5; 13 bases match TRBD2. Germline-derived CDR1 and CDR2 are GTSNPN and SVGIG (reference sequence). V trimming: 1 base; J trimming: 5 bases; junction bases outside the gene matches: 10. CDR3 length equals 17 residues. CDR3 residues: CAWSATSGRAWWETQYF. The CDR3 nucleotides read TGTGCCTGGAGTGCCACTAGCGGGAGGGCCTGGTGGGAGACCCAGTACTTC. Full variable domain (remainder filled in from reference TRBV30 and TRBJ2-5): SQTIHQWPATLVQPVGSPLSLECTVEGTSNPNLYWYRQAAGRGLQLLFYSVGIGQISSEVPQNLSASRPQDRQFILSSKKLLLSDSGFYLCAWSATSGRAWWETQYFGPGTRLLVL.

The chain carries TRBV15 and TRBJ2-7; D is possibly TRBD1 (6 bases). CDR3 length: 16 residues. Trimming removed 0 bases at V and 5 bases at J, with 17 bases between. Germline assignment: CDR1 LNHNV and CDR2 YYDKDF (reference sequence). CDR3 sequence reads: CATSREAVGGTHEQYF. CDR3 bases: TGTGCCACCAGCAGAGAGGCGGTAGGGGGAACCCACGAGCAGTACTTC.

The rearrangement joins TRBV6-1 to TRBJ2-1; 7 nucleotides align to TRBD2. V dropped 0 bases and J dropped 12; count of bases not matched to a gene: 5. Germline assignment: CDR1 MNHNS and CDR2 SASEGT. This CDR3 region has 13 residues. CDR3 bases: TGTGCCAGCAGTGAAGCGCGGGGGAGTGGGCAGTTCTTC. This encodes CASSEARGSGQFF.

This rearrangement joins TRBV30 to TRBJ1-2; D gene unclear. Germline V CDR1 and CDR2: GTSNPN, SVGIG (reference sequence). V was shortened by 5 bases and J by 4 bases, with 11 bases between the two germline ends. The CDR3 length is 12 residues. Written as DNA, the CDR3 is TGTGCCTGGTTCCGGGAATCCTATGGCTACACCTTC. This encodes CAWFRESYGYTF.

This chain joins TRBV19 and TRBJ1-1; no definite D call. Germline V lookup: CDR1 LNHDA, CDR2 SQIVND (reference sequence). This CDR3 spans 16 amino acids. Trimming took 0 bases from V and 0 from J, leaving 11 bases between them. This CDR3 is CASSIDDYNMNTEAFF. The CDR3 DNA sequence: TGTGCCAGTAGTATAGACGATTACAACATGAACACTGAAGCTTTCTTT.

V gene TRBV7-8 combines with J gene TRBJ1-5, with D possibly being TRBD1 (6 bases). The CDR3 sequence is 15 residues long. With 5 bases removed from V and 6 bases from J, the gap between germline ends came to 17 bases. Per germline, CDR1 SGHVS and CDR2 FQNEAQ. This CDR3 reads CASSPGGGRGQPQHF. The DNA of the CDR3 is TGTGCCAGCAGCCCGGGAGGGGGACGGGGTCAGCCCCAGCATTTT.

The chain joins TRBV6-6 to TRBJ1-5; 7 positions agree with TRBD1. The V and J ends lost 7 bases and 6 bases, in that order; junction bases with no gene match: 9. CDR1 MNHNY and CDR2 SVGAGI come from the germline V gene (reference sequence). The CDR3 sequence is 14 residues long. CDR3 residues: CASTRDSNFQPQHF. CDR3 in DNA: TGTGCCAGCACCCGGGACAGCAATTTTCAGCCCCAGCATTTT.

The rearrangement links TRBV10-3 to TRBJ2-5, with D perhaps matching TRBD2 (5 bases). Per germline, CDR1 ENHRY and CDR2 SYGVKD. V was clipped by 3 bases and J by 1 base, with 9 bases between them. CDR3 length: 14 residues. CDR3 loop: CAISEVASQETQYF. DNA of the CDR3: TGTGCCATCAGTGAAGTAGCGTCCCAAGAGACCCAGTACTTC.

This clone was counted between two and nine times. V gene TRBV2 combines with J gene TRBJ1-1; no definite D call. The ends were cut back, 8 bases at V and 4 bases at J, with 8 bases in the middle. This CDR3 spans 11 amino acids. Germline-derived CDR1 and CDR2 are SNHLY and FYNNEI. The CDR3 loop reads CASLRVTEAFF. CDR3 sequence (DNA): TGTGCCAGCCTTAGGGTCACTGAAGCTTTCTTT.